These T cell receptor beta chains were read from a single sample in a study of shared clonotypes between healthy human individuals. Clones were read by immunoSEQ multiplex PCR, and TCRdb kept only the in-frame ones, dropping some. The repertoire includes some 580,000 clones, 95% to 98% of them detected once, and 0.25% to 0.35% sits in the top ten. Sample: naive CD8+ T cells sorted from blood. Every receptor here comes from a man aged 25 to 40 in good health. CDR3s include the opening cysteine and the closing phenylalanine or tryptophan. A D gene is named only where the DNA matches it firmly. Part of the rows lack a size; the others show once, few, many or a class for expanded clones.

cdr3_aa cdr3_nt v_call d_call clone_size j_call
CASSHGGGASNQPQHF TGTGCCAGCAGTCATGGAGGGGGAGCTAGCAATCAGCCCCAGCATTTT TRBV27 - - TRBJ1-5
CASSYCPGDNTADQPQHF TGTGCCAGCAGTTATTGTCCCGGGGACAACACGGCGGATCAGCCCCAGCATTTT TRBV6-9 - - TRBJ1-5
CASSKRNWRGDTQYF TGCGCCAGCAGCAAGCGGAATTGGAGAGGAGATACGCAGTATTTT TRBV4-3 - - TRBJ2-3
CASSESVRDREAFF TGTGCCAGCAGTGAAAGTGTTAGGGACAGGGAAGCTTTCTTT TRBV2 TRBD1 - TRBJ1-1
CASSYEGSPNEQYF TGCGCCAGCAGCTACGAAGGGTCCCCTAACGAGCAGTACTTC TRBV5-1 - once TRBJ2-7
CASTRSGQGGEQYF TGTGCCAGCACCCGATCGGGACAGGGAGGCGAGCAGTACTTC TRBV6-6 TRBD1 - TRBJ2-7
CASSHEGSYEQYF TGCGCCAGCAGCCATGAGGGATCCTACGAGCAGTACTTC TRBV4-1 - - TRBJ2-7
CASSPRYAENEQFF TGTGCCAGCTCACCTCGGTACGCCGAGAATGAGCAGTTCTTC TRBV18 - - TRBJ2-1
CASSQSAPDEQFF TGCGCCAGCAGTCAATCGGCGCCAGATGAGCAGTTCTTC TRBV23-1 - - TRBJ2-1
CASSPGLAGDADGNEQFF TGTGCCAGCAGCCCCGGACTAGCGGGAGACGCTGATGGAAATGAGCAGTTCTTC TRBV7-9 TRBD2 - TRBJ2-1
CASSTFNLVSYEQYF TGTGCCAGCAGCACCTTTAATCTAGTGAGCTACGAGCAGTACTTC TRBV13 - - TRBJ2-7
CASSPDNVNTGELFF TGTGCCAGCAGCCCCGACAACGTGAACACCGGGGAGCTGTTTTTT TRBV11-3 - - TRBJ2-2
CASSDFQGPLGTQYF TGTGCCAGCAGTGATTTTCAGGGGCCGCTAGGTACGCAGTATTTT TRBV6-1 - - TRBJ2-3
CASSVEPMGERYSYNEQFF TGTGCCAGCAGCGTAGAGCCAATGGGTGAACGTTACTCCTACAATGAGCAGTTCTTC TRBV9 - - TRBJ2-1
CSVRPDILAGVRHNEQFF TGCAGCGTCCGTCCCGATATACTAGCGGGAGTGCGTCACAATGAGCAGTTCTTC TRBV29-1 TRBD2 - TRBJ2-1
CASSLGRGRLGEKLFF TGTGCCAGCAGTTTGGGTCGAGGCAGACTGGGGGAAAAACTGTTTTTT TRBV27 - - TRBJ1-4
CASSLTGSPYEQYF TGTGCCAGCAGCTTAACCGGGAGTCCCTACGAGCAGTACTTC TRBV7-9 - - TRBJ2-7